The 26 T cell receptor beta chains below all came from one sample that was sequenced in a study of blood T cell repertoires in COVID-19. TCRdb's table, derived via immunoSEQ multiplex PCR, lists solely in-frame clones and lacks some. The table shows roughly 51,000 clones, with 90% occurring only once. The sample consisted of peripheral blood. Every receptor here comes from a man in his 70s with acute or convalescent COVID-19.

The chain recombines TRBV2 with TRBJ1-2; TRBD1 might be the D (5 bases). Deletions cut 6 bases from V and 4 bases from J, with 12 bases between. The length of the CDR3 is 13 residues. Germline V gene sequence: CDR1 SNHLY, CDR2 FYNNEI. CDR3 DNA sequence: TGTGCCAGCAGAGGGGATTCCGCCTATGGCTACACCTTC. As protein: CASRGDSAYGYTF.

This chain connects TRBV7-9 to TRBJ1-1, with TRBD1 matching over 10 bases. This CDR3 is built from 16 residues. Germline trimming cut 1 base from V and 3 bases from J; bases unmatched to any gene: 5. The germline V gene encodes CDR1 SEHNR and CDR2 FQNEAQ (reference sequence). This CDR3 reads CASSLVSGQGHTEAFF. The DNA of the CDR3 is TGTGCCAGCAGCTTAGTCTCGGGACAGGGGCACACTGAAGCTTTCTTT.

The chain has TRBV30 and TRBJ2-2; D is uncertain. Germline V gives CDR1 GTSNPN, CDR2 SVGIG (reference sequence). The CDR3 runs to 16 residues. V lost 0 bases to trimming and J lost 3 bases, with 14 bases between them. CDR3 amino acids: CAWSVLGYGHTGELFF. The CDR3 DNA reads as TGTGCCTGGAGTGTACTTGGGTATGGGCACACCGGGGAGCTGTTTTTT. Full variable domain (remainder filled in from reference TRBV30 and TRBJ2-2): SQTIHQWPATLVQPVGSPLSLECTVEGTSNPNLYWYRQAAGRGLQLLFYSVGIGQISSEVPQNLSASRPQDRQFILSSKKLLLSDSGFYLCAWSVLGYGHTGELFFGEGSRLTVL.

The chain employs TRBV2 and TRBJ1-2; TRBD1 aligns across 11 bases. V was clipped by 6 bases and J by 6 bases; unmatched bases: 12. The CDR3 contains 16 residues. CDR1 and CDR2 (germline): SNHLY, FYNNEI. CDR3 in amino acids: CASSPGQGANTNGYTF. CDR3 bases: TGTGCCAGCAGCCCCGGACAGGGGGCCAATACGAATGGCTACACCTTC.

CDR3 region: CASSYVAGASYEQYF. In DNA form, the CDR3 reads TGTGCCAGCAGTTACGTCGCGGGGGCATCCTACGAGCAGTACTTC. The chain joins TRBV6-5 to TRBJ2-7; D is perhaps TRBD2 (7 bases). Trimming removed 2 bases from V and 1 base from J, with 12 bases in between. CDR3 size: 15 residues. Germline lookup yields CDR1 MNHEY and CDR2 SVGAGI.

V and J are TRBV4-1 and TRBJ2-6; TRBD1 is a possible D gene (5 bases). The CDR3 runs to 16 residues. CDR1 and CDR2 (germline): MGHRA, YSYEKL. Trimming shortened V by 3 bases and J by 2 bases, and 11 bases separated the two germline ends. The DNA for the CDR3 is TGCGCCAGCAGCCATCACCAGGGTACTGGGGCCAACGTCCTGACTTTC. Protein sequence: CASSHHQGTGANVLTF.

J is TRBJ2-7 and V is TRBV2; the D gene is possibly TRBD2 (5 bases). The CDR3 loop spans 14 amino acids. Trimming cost V 6 bases and J 1 base, with 13 bases left between them. Germline lookup yields CDR1 SNHLY and CDR2 FYNNEI. The CDR3 bases are TGTGCCAGCAGGAGTCTGGGAGCTTCCTACGAGCAGTACTTC. It is translated as CASRSLGASYEQYF. The entire variable domain, with the rest obtained from reference TRBV2 and TRBJ2-7, is as follows: EPEVTQTPSHQVTQMGQEVILRCVPISNHLYFYWYRQILGQKVEFLVSFYNNEISEKSEIFDDQFSVERPDGSNFTLKIRSTKLEDSAMYFCASRSLGASYEQYFGPGTRLTVT.

The V call is TRBV30, the J call TRBJ2-1, with D hard to call. The length of the CDR3 is 14 residues. The V gene's germline CDR1 is GTSNPN and CDR2 SVGIG (reference sequence). V was cut by 0 bases and J by 8 bases, with 14 bases left in between. In DNA, the CDR3 is TGTGCCTGGAGTGTATTGGGCAGTGACCATGAGCAGTTCTTC. Encoded protein: CAWSVLGSDHEQFF.

The chain couples TRBV20-1 to TRBJ2-2, with 11 bases identical to TRBD1. Germline V gene data show CDR1 as DFQATT and CDR2 as SNEGSKA (reference sequence). The CDR3 loop spans 16 amino acids. V gave up 3 bases and J gave up 7 bases; unmatched junction bases: 10. The CDR3: CSASPLDRGPVGELFF. The CDR3 coding sequence is TGCAGTGCTAGTCCATTGGACAGGGGGCCCGTCGGGGAGCTGTTTTTT.

The chain joins TRBV19 to TRBJ1-1, with 7 bases identical to TRBD1. V shed 5 bases and J 9 bases; nucleotides not matched to a gene: 9. This CDR3 has 13 residues. Per the germline V gene, CDR1 is LNHDA and CDR2 is SQIVND (reference sequence). In nucleotides, the CDR3 is TGTGCCAGTAGTGTTTCCGGGACAGCTAAAGCTTTCTTT. It translates to CASSVSGTAKAFF.

The chain carries TRBV9 and TRBJ1-4, with a weak D call TRBD1 (5 bases). The CDR3 spans 15 residues. Germline V gives CDR1 SGDLS, CDR2 YYNGEE. Trimming left V 3 bases short and J 7 bases short, with 16 bases between. The CDR3 DNA follows: TGTGCCAGCAGCGAGACCACAGGTGGAGTTGAAAAACTGTTTTTT. It specifies CASSETTGGVEKLFF.

This chain links TRBV24-1 with TRBJ1-1; D might be TRBD1 (6 bases). The CDR3 runs 12 residues. Trimming shortened V by 9 bases and J by 1 base, and 8 bases separated the two germline ends. The germline gives CDR1 KGHDR, CDR2 SFDVKD. The CDR3 DNA follows: TGTGCCACCTGGACAGAGAACACTGAAGCTTTCTTT. It is translated as CATWTENTEAFF.

The chain joins TRBV18 to TRBJ2-7, with 8 bases that match TRBD1. CDR3 length equals 12 residues. Trimming at V came to 6 bases and at J to 5 bases, leaving 3 bases not matched to a gene. Germline assignment: CDR1 KGHSH and CDR2 LQKENI. In DNA, the CDR3 is TGTGCCAGCTCGACAGGGGTGAACGAGCAGTACTTC. Its protein is CASSTGVNEQYF.

CDR3 DNA sequence: TGCGCCAGCAGCCAAGATCCAGGTTCGAACACTGAAGCTTTCTTT. This translates into CASSQDPGSNTEAFF. The chain joins TRBV4-3 to TRBJ1-1, with D uncertain. Trimming removed 0 bases from V and 1 base from J, with 9 bases in between. The length of the CDR3 is 15 residues. Germline CDR1 is LGHNA and CDR2 is YSLEER.

The gene calls are TRBV5-1 and TRBJ2-5; 9 bases are a match to TRBD1. Germline CDR1 and CDR2: SGHRS and YFSETQ. The V segment lost 4 bases and the J segment 4 bases; nucleotides outside the gene matches: 5. The CDR3 has 14 residues. This chain's CDR3 is CASSPTGGRETQYF. The CDR3 nucleotides are TGCGCCAGCAGCCCAACAGGGGGCCGAGAGACCCAGTACTTC.

The chain has TRBV6-5 and TRBJ1-1, with a weak D call TRBD1 (5 bases). The CDR3 covers 12 residues. Per germline, CDR1 MNHEY and CDR2 SVGAGI. With 8 bases removed from V and 6 bases from J, the gap between germline ends came to 13 bases. The CDR3 region has the DNA TGTGCCAGCCACGGGGGGAGACCTGAAGCTTTCTTT. Its protein product is CASHGGRPEAFF.

This chain connects TRBV30 to TRBJ1-6; 7 positions match TRBD1. This CDR3 has 13 amino acids. From germline, CDR1 is GTSNPN and CDR2 SVGIG (reference sequence). V was pared by 1 base and J by 13 bases, with 7 bases of the junction left unmatched. The CDR3 bases are TGTGCCTGGAGTGCGGACAGGTATAACCCCCTCCACTTT. Translating it yields CAWSADRYNPLHF.

The chain combines TRBV3-1 (or the pseudogene TRBV3-2) with TRBJ2-1; D is unclear. The V gene lost 0 bases and the J gene lost 10 bases, with 10 bases spanning the gap. CDR1 LGHDT and CDR2 YNNKEL come from the germline V gene (reference sequence). The CDR3 contains 13 residues. The CDR3 DNA is TGTGCCAGCAGCCAAGAAAAGTGGAGAGAGCAGTTCTTC. It codes for CASSQEKWREQFF.

This clone was observed a handful of times. This CDR3 is also generated by other DNA sequences in the sample. J is TRBJ1-1 and V is TRBV7-3; 7 bases are shared with TRBD1. Germline V lookup: CDR1 SGHTA, CDR2 FQGTGA. J gave up 1 base and V 5 bases, and 1 base lay outside the gene matches. The CDR3 has 13 residues. The CDR3 nucleotides are TGTGCCAGCAGCCGACAGGGGAACACTGAAGCTTTCTTT. Translating gives CASSRQGNTEAFF.

V is TRBV19 and J is TRBJ2-6; D call uncertain. Germline V gene data show CDR1 as LNHDA and CDR2 as SQIVND (reference sequence). The CDR3 consists of 14 residues. V shed 1 base and J shed 6 bases, with 7 bases lying between them. CDR3 loop: CASSIGAAANVLTF. Written as DNA, the CDR3 is TGTGCCAGTAGTATAGGGGCAGCGGCCAACGTCCTGACTTTC.

This clone was counted a single time. V usage is TRBV27 and J usage is TRBJ1-3, with 10 bases lining up with TRBD1. CDR1 and CDR2 from the germline V gene are MNHEY and SMNVEV (reference sequence). V lost 6 bases to trimming and J lost 4 bases; unmatched junction nucleotides: 6. This CDR3 has 15 amino acids. CDR3 DNA: TGTGCCAGCAGCCAGACAGGGGGCGCGGGAAACACCATATATTTT. It yields the protein CASSQTGGAGNTIYF.

This sequence joins TRBV30 and TRBJ2-7; tentatively, D is TRBD2 (5 bases). Trimming shortened V by 0 bases and J by 12 bases, and 15 bases separated the two germline ends. The CDR3 loop spans 12 amino acids. The germline V gene encodes CDR1 GTSNPN and CDR2 SVGIG (reference sequence). CDR3 DNA: TGTGCCTGGAGTGTAGGGTCGGGAAAACTGTACTTC. It yields the protein CAWSVGSGKLYF.

The rearrangement joins TRBV6-4 to TRBJ2-3; TRBD2 aligns across 7 bases. V lost 3 bases, J lost 5 bases, and 14 bases stayed unmatched. The germline V gene encodes CDR1 MRHNA and CDR2 SNTAGT. The CDR3 runs to 17 residues. Here the CDR3 DNA reads TGTGCCAGCAGTGAAGGTTTAGCTAGCGGCGGCATAGATACGCAGTATTTT. Its protein product is CASSEGLASGGIDTQYF.

V is TRBV5-6 and J is TRBJ2-7; D may be TRBD2 (6 bases). Trimming removed 4 bases from V and 2 bases from J, with 13 bases in between. This CDR3 has 14 amino acids. CDR1 is SGHDT, CDR2 YYEEEE, per germline. The CDR3 sequence is CASSLGLSTYEQYF. DNA for the CDR3: TGTGCCAGCAGCCTGGGACTCTCGACCTACGAGCAGTACTTC.

This clone was counted a single time. This chain uses TRBV7-8 with TRBJ1-2; 9 bases match TRBD1. The CDR3 has 17 amino acids. The J segment lost 8 bases and the V segment lost 1 base, leaving 14 bases of the junction unmatched. Germline V lookup: CDR1 SGHVS, CDR2 FQNEAQ. CDR3 DNA: TGTGCCAGCAGCTTAGGATCAGGGACAGGGAAGGTGGGAGGCTACACCTTC. It yields the protein CASSLGSGTGKVGGYTF.

The chain is built from TRBV30 and TRBJ2-7; D gene unclear. V lost 1 base and J 3 bases, leaving 13 bases between the germline ends. Germline-derived CDR1 and CDR2 are GTSNPN and SVGIG (reference sequence). The CDR3 runs to 14 residues. CDR3 loop: CAWSGSSKVYEQYF. The DNA of the CDR3 is TGTGCCTGGAGTGGAAGCTCCAAAGTCTACGAGCAGTACTTC.